The next 21 T cell receptor beta chains were all read from a single sample in a study of response to subunit inactivated influenza vaccine. TCRdb called the RT-PCR reads again in MiXCR, with one record for every CDR3 protein. The sample includes about 700,000 distinct CDR3 sequences, approximately 15% of them seen just once. Sequencing was performed on PBMCs from blood, taken around 14 days before vaccination. The receptors here all came from a man in his fifties or sixties who received an inactivated influenza vaccine.

This clonotype came up many times. This chain connects TRBV18 to TRBJ2-5; D possibly corresponds to TRBD1 (6 bases). V gave up 6 bases and J gave up 3 bases, with 8 bases separating them. There are 12 residues in the CDR3. Looked up from germline, CDR1 is KGHSH and CDR2 is LQKENI. The CDR3 bases are TGTGCCAGCTCGACAGGAGAAGAGACCCAGTACTTC. It translates to CASSTGEETQYF.

This clonotype was seen at least ten times. V usage is TRBV6-1 and J usage is TRBJ2-3; D gene ambiguous. Deletions cut 6 bases from V and 2 bases from J, with 18 bases between. The CDR3 is made up of 16 amino acids. The germline gives CDR1 MNHNS, CDR2 SASEGT. The CDR3 DNA sequence: TGTGCCAGCAGACCTGTGACCGGACGATTCACAGATACGCAGTATTTT. It translates to CASRPVTGRFTDTQYF.

There are a few counts of this clonotype. The rearrangement uses TRBV30 and TRBJ2-5; TRBD1 might be the D (5 bases). Trimming removed 5 bases from V and 1 base from J, with 14 bases in between. The length of the CDR3 is 14 residues. CDR1 is GTSNPN, CDR2 SVGIG, per germline (reference sequence). CDR3 amino acids: CAWGRQTFQETQYF. The CDR3 bases are TGTGCCTGGGGCAGACAGACCTTCCAAGAGACCCAGTACTTC.

This clonotype was recorded at least ten times. The chain joins TRBV11-1 to TRBJ2-1, with 16 bases lining up with TRBD2. The CDR3 runs 19 residues. Germline V gives CDR1 SGHAT, CDR2 FQDESV (reference sequence). The V segment lost 7 bases and the J segment 2 bases; nucleotides outside the gene matches: 11. The CDR3 nucleotides are TGTGCCAGCAACTATCCGGGACTAGCGGGAGGGCCCCCCTACAATGAGCAGTTCTTC. Protein sequence: CASNYPGLAGGPPYNEQFF.

This clonotype was counted between two and nine times. CDR3 DNA: TGTGCCAGCAGCTTAGTGGGGACGTCGCAGTTCTTC. This codes for CASSLVGTSQFF. The chain is built from TRBV7-2 and TRBJ2-1; either TRBD1 or TRBD2 may supply D (5 bases each). The CDR3 covers 12 residues. The V and J ends lost 1 base and 12 bases respectively, with 10 bases between them. Germline CDR1 SGHTA, CDR2 FQGNSA.

J is TRBJ1-1 and V is TRBV20-1; D uncertain. Germline V gene lookup returns CDR1 DFQATT and CDR2 SNEGSKA (reference sequence). CDR3 length equals 15 residues. Trimming stripped 4 bases from V and 0 bases from J, with 15 bases between. DNA of the CDR3: TGCAGTGCTACTCGCCACGGTAAAATGAACACTGAAGCTTTCTTT. Its translation: CSATRHGKMNTEAFF.

In its sample, this clonotype was seen many times. The chain carries TRBV6-1 and TRBJ2-1, with 8 bases aligning to TRBD2. The V and J ends lost 6 bases and 8 bases, in that order; junction bases with no gene match: 9. The CDR3 is 14 residues long. In germline, CDR1 is MNHNS, CDR2 SASEGT. The CDR3 region is CASRSGGMSDEQFF. For the CDR3, the DNA is TGTGCCAGCAGGAGCGGGGGCATGTCTGATGAGCAGTTCTTC.

The chain links TRBV3-1 to TRBJ2-1; TRBD1 aligns across 10 bases. CDR3 size: 15 residues. Germline assignment: CDR1 LGHDT and CDR2 YNNKEL (reference sequence). V lost 9 bases and J lost 7; bases outside the gene matches: 12. In nucleotides, the CDR3 is TGTGCCAGTCATCCTACGGGACAGGGGTCGAATGAGCAGTTCTTC. Translated: CASHPTGQGSNEQFF.

The chain couples TRBV7-9 to TRBJ2-1; tentatively, D is TRBD1 (6 bases). CDR1 is SEHNR, CDR2 FQNEAQ, per germline (reference sequence). The V end lost 2 bases, the J end lost 9 bases, and 8 bases lay between the germline ends. The CDR3 runs 12 residues. The CDR3 loop reads CASSLSGVEQFF. Here the CDR3 DNA reads TGTGCCAGCAGCTTATCAGGGGTTGAGCAGTTCTTC.

This clonotype was seen more than once but under ten times. The rearrangement links TRBV28 to TRBJ2-1; TRBD1 might be the D (6 bases). Trimming shortened V by 2 bases and J by 10 bases, and 12 bases separated the two germline ends. Germline V gives CDR1 MDHEN, CDR2 SYDVKM. The CDR3 runs to 13 residues. The CDR3 nucleotides are TGTGCCAGCAGTTTACAACAGGGAAGGGAGCAGTTCTTC. This encodes CASSLQQGREQFF. Combining the CDR3 with reference TRBV28 and TRBJ2-1 gives the whole variable domain DVKVTQSSRYLVKRTGEKVFLECVQDMDHENMFWYRQDPGLGLRLIYFSYDVKMKEKGDIPEGYSVSREKKERFSLILESASTNQTSMYLCASSLQQGREQFFGPGTRLTVL.

V gene TRBV7-6 combines with J gene TRBJ1-1, with a possible D match to TRBD1 (5 bases). The V and J ends lost 0 bases and 6 bases respectively, with 11 bases between them. Germline-derived CDR1 and CDR2 are SGHVS and FNYEAQ. The CDR3 spans 14 residues. The CDR3 reads CASSLALGVAEAFF. DNA of the CDR3: TGTGCCAGCAGCTTAGCGCTGGGGGTGGCTGAAGCTTTCTTT.

This clonotype was seen at least ten times. The chain employs TRBV12-3 or TRBV12-4 and TRBJ2-4; 10 bases are shared with TRBD1. This CDR3 is 14 amino acids long. The junction had 6 bases not matched to a gene; V was cut back by 5 bases and J by 8 bases. CDR3 region: CASSTTTGGDIQYF. CDR3 in DNA: TGTGCCAGCAGTACTACGACAGGGGGCGACATTCAGTACTTC.

This clonotype turned up a few times. The chain carries TRBV7-9 and TRBJ2-5; D remains ambiguous. The CDR3 covers 15 residues. V gave up 5 bases and J gave up 3 bases, with 16 bases separating them. CDR1 and CDR2 (germline): SEHNR, FQNEAQ (reference sequence). CDR3 sequence: CASSPYAIREETQYF. CDR3 in DNA: TGTGCCAGCAGCCCCTACGCAATTAGAGAAGAGACCCAGTACTTC. The whole variable domain, filled in from reference TRBV7-9 and TRBJ2-5, reads DTGVSQNPRHKITKRGQNVTFRCDPISEHNRLYWYRQTLGQGPEFLTYFQNEAQLEKSRLLSDRFSAERPKGSFSTLEIQRTEQGDSAMYLCASSPYAIREETQYFGPGTRLLVL.

The V gene is TRBV29-1, the J gene TRBJ2-1, with D perhaps matching TRBD1 or TRBD2 (6 bases each). Looked up from germline, CDR1 is SQVTM and CDR2 is ANQGSEA. There are 15 residues in the CDR3. The ends were cut back, 3 bases at V and 6 bases at J, with 18 bases in the middle. CDR3 region: CSVDWDLQGTNEQFF. CDR3 DNA: TGCAGCGTTGACTGGGACTTACAGGGAACCAATGAGCAGTTCTTC.

A word on this clonotype: Germline and junction disagree at one end, which may indicate a read error. In nucleotides, the CDR3 is TGTGCCAGCAGTTTCGTGGACAGGGACTCGTCGGGCTGCACCTTC. Its translation: CASSFVDRDSSGCTF. The V gene is TRBV28, the J gene TRBJ1-2, with 8 bases that match TRBD1. Germline assignment: CDR1 MDHEN and CDR2 SYDVKM. The CDR3 consists of 15 residues.

The CDR3 sequence: CASSLIMPELGTGELFF. Written as DNA, the CDR3 is TGTGCCAGCAGCTTAATAATGCCTGAGCTCGGCACCGGGGAGCTGTTTTTT. The V call is TRBV7-3, the J call TRBJ2-2; D is undetermined. This CDR3 has 17 amino acids. The ends were cut back, 1 base at V and 4 bases at J, with 16 bases in the middle. The germline gives CDR1 SGHTA, CDR2 FQGTGA.

The rearrangement links TRBV25-1 to TRBJ1-2, with 9 bases that match TRBD1. CDR1 MGHDK and CDR2 SYGVNS come from the germline V gene. V gave up 4 bases and J gave up 8 bases; unmatched junction bases: 5. This CDR3 is 13 amino acids long. For the CDR3, the DNA is TGTGCCAGCAGTGTAAGGACAGGGGTAGGCTACACCTTC. As protein: CASSVRTGVGYTF.

The chain employs TRBV18 and TRBJ1-2; no clear D gene. V was cut by 6 bases and J by 6 bases, with 11 bases left in between. The V gene's germline CDR1 is KGHSH and CDR2 LQKENI. This CDR3 spans 12 amino acids. The CDR3 sequence: CASSPAGDGYTF. CDR3 nucleotides: TGTGCCAGCTCCCCCGCGGGAGATGGCTACACCTTC. Full variable domain (missing parts from reference TRBV18 and TRBJ1-2): NAGVMQNPRHLVRRRGQEARLRCSPMKGHSHVYWYRQLPEEGLKFMVYLQKENIIDESGMPKERFSAEFPKEGPSILRIQQVVRGDSAAYFCASSPAGDGYTFGSGTRLTVV.

This clonotype was seen at least ten times. J is TRBJ2-1 and V is TRBV6-5; 13 positions agree with TRBD2. The V gene end was trimmed by 2 bases and the J gene end by 10 bases; junction bases not matched to a gene: 8. The CDR3 runs 16 residues. Germline-derived CDR1 and CDR2 are MNHEY and SVGAGI. CDR3 protein: CASSYPGLAGSGEQFF. The CDR3 nucleotides read TGTGCCAGCAGTTACCCGGGACTAGCGGGATCAGGGGAGCAGTTCTTC.

There are a few counts of this clonotype. The chain has TRBV3-1 and TRBJ1-2, with D unclear. This CDR3 has 13 amino acids. V lost 1 base and J lost 4, with 7 bases in between. Germline V gene sequence: CDR1 LGHDT, CDR2 YNNKEL (reference sequence). CDR3 sequence reads: CASSQGYSYGYTF. The CDR3 region has the DNA TGTGCCAGCAGCCAAGGGTACAGCTATGGCTACACCTTC.

This chain uses TRBV15 with TRBJ2-5; 12 bases fit TRBD1. J gave up 3 bases and V 4 bases, and 6 bases lay outside the gene matches. Per the germline V gene, CDR1 is LNHNV and CDR2 is YYDKDF (reference sequence). This CDR3 is built from 16 residues. In DNA form, the CDR3 reads TGTGCCACCAGCAAAACCGGGACAGGGGGCGAAGAGACCCAGTACTTC. Translating gives CATSKTGTGGEETQYF.